The source of this TCR beta chain is a study of shared clonotypes between healthy human individuals. Points from the study as a whole: The generation probabilities recorded for non-shared clonotypes fell below those of clonotypes shared by all four donors.

The germline CDR1 and CDR2 sequences are LNHDA and SQIVND (reference sequence). V dropped 0 bases and J dropped 0 bases, with 6 bases sitting between them. The CDR3 sequence is 15 residues long. This clone was picked up a small number of times. Its antigen is still unknown. Libraries were prepared by immunoSEQ multiplex PCR; TCRdb keeps only in-frame clonotypes and omits some of them. The repertoire consists of 950,000 to 1,100,000 clones, with roughly 80% occurring once and the leading ten covering about 1.5%. The V call is TRBV19, the J call TRBJ1-3; D remains unclear. The clonotype was recovered from a man aged 18 to 35 in good health. Source material: memory CD4+ T cells sorted from blood. Subset defined: CD45RA-negative fraction. CDR3 nucleotide sequence: TGTGCCAGTAGTATAGAAATCTCCTCTGGAAACACCATATATTTT. This translates into CASSIEISSGNTIYF.